This T cell receptor (beta chain) was found in a study of T cell responses to AZD1222 COVID-19 vaccine. V gave up 3 bases and J gave up 6 bases; unmatched junction bases: 2. The germline gives CDR1 MNHEY, CDR2 SMNVEV (reference sequence). The CDR3 contains 13 residues. Study results and limitations: The span of vaccine-associated CD4 TCRs extended across spike, with dominance at 160-218 and 743-854. Targets within unmutated variant regions were reportedly found for nearly half of spike-specific TCRs. Rises in breadth and depth of Spike-specific TCRs came after two AZD1222 doses.

Sequencing used immunoSEQ multiplex PCR; TCRdb keeps in-frame clones, though not all of them. The data contain about 77,000 clones, around 90% of them singletons. As to this clone: As yet, its antigen is unknown.

The chain is built from TRBV27 and TRBJ1-5; 7 nucleotides line up with TRBD1. This receptor was identified in an adult who received the AZD1222 COVID-19 vaccine. The sample here was peripheral blood, taken 28 days after the second AZD1222 dose. The CDR3 DNA is TGTGCCAGCAGTTTCAGGGGGGGTCAGCCCCAGCATTTT. Residues: CASSFRGGQPQHF.